One sample yielded the 8 T cell receptor beta chains listed below, sequenced in a study of blood T cell repertoires in COVID-19. Sequencing was performed with immunoSEQ multiplex PCR; in TCRdb, only in-frame clones are kept and a portion is missing. The sample records 160,000 or so clones, approximately 82% being singletons. Material: peripheral blood. The receptors originated from a woman between 45 and 65 years old with acute or convalescent COVID-19.

There are a few counts of this clone. V gene TRBV5-1 combines with J gene TRBJ1-3; D is perhaps TRBD1 (5 bases). This CDR3 is 17 amino acids long. Looked up from germline, CDR1 is SGHRS and CDR2 is YFSETQ. Trimming pared 5 bases from V and 0 bases from J, leaving 18 bases between. CDR3: CASSQGSGLTSGNTIYF. For the CDR3, the DNA is TGCGCCAGCAGTCAAGGTTCGGGACTGACCTCTGGAAACACCATATATTTT.

The chain couples TRBV18 to TRBJ1-1; TRBD1 matches at 10 bases. Losses at the gene ends were 3 bases for V and 4 bases for J; bases not matched to a gene: 2. The CDR3 is 14 amino acids. Germline CDR1 KGHSH, CDR2 LQKENI. The CDR3 here is CASSPDRGITEAFF. CDR3 nucleotide sequence: TGTGCCAGCTCACCGGACAGGGGGATCACTGAAGCTTTCTTT.

The chain uses TRBV19 and TRBJ2-1; 10 bases are a match to TRBD2. Germline V gene data show CDR1 as LNHDA and CDR2 as SQIVND (reference sequence). The CDR3 sequence is 17 residues long. Trimming cost V 5 bases and J 0 bases; bases outside gene matches: 7. Here the CDR3 DNA reads TGTGCCAGTAGTGCTAGCGGGGGACCCAGCTCCTACAATGAGCAGTTCTTC. Translation: CASSASGGPSSYNEQFF.

The chain links TRBV25-1 to TRBJ1-6; 9 positions agree with TRBD1. This CDR3 is built from 14 residues. CDR1 is MGHDK, CDR2 SYGVNS, per germline. J lost 9 bases, V lost 6 bases, and 6 bases had no gene match. CDR3 nucleotides: TGTGCCAGCAGCCTAACAGGGGGCGTTTCACCCCTCCACTTT. Translated: CASSLTGGVSPLHF.

The chain combines TRBV5-4 with TRBJ1-2, with 10 bases that match TRBD1. Germline assignment: CDR1 SGHNT and CDR2 YYREEE (reference sequence). The CDR3 covers 16 residues. Unmatched junction bases numbered 11, after V lost 4 bases and J lost 5 bases. The CDR3: CASSPRQGARGYGYTF. The CDR3 nucleotides read TGTGCCAGCAGCCCAAGACAGGGGGCGCGAGGATATGGCTACACCTTC. Variable domain in full (rest from reference TRBV5-4 and TRBJ1-2): ETGVTQSPTHLIKTRGQQVTLRCSSQSGHNTVSWYQQALGQGPQFIFQYYREEENGRGNFPPRFSGLQFPNYSSELNVNALELDDSALYLCASSPRQGARGYGYTFGSGTRLTVV.

This clone was counted only a few times. The chain has TRBV28 and TRBJ1-5; no definite D call. CDR3 length equals 15 residues. Trimming removed 5 bases from V and 2 bases from J, with 13 bases in between. In germline, CDR1 is MDHEN, CDR2 SYDVKM. CDR3 sequence reads: CASSPALTGNQPQHF. In DNA, the CDR3 is TGTGCCAGCAGTCCGGCATTGACTGGCAATCAGCCCCAGCATTTT. The full variable domain, its missing parts supplied by reference TRBV28 and TRBJ1-5, is DVKVTQSSRYLVKRTGEKVFLECVQDMDHENMFWYRQDPGLGLRLIYFSYDVKMKEKGDIPEGYSVSREKKERFSLILESASTNQTSMYLCASSPALTGNQPQHFGDGTRLSIL.

The V gene is TRBV2, the J gene TRBJ2-1; 9 bases map to TRBD2. J gave up 10 bases and V 6 bases, and 1 base lay outside the gene matches. This CDR3 region has 11 residues. Germline CDR1 reads SNHLY; CDR2 reads FYNNEI. CDR3 bases: TGTGCCAGCAGGCTAGCGGGGGAGCAGTTCTTC. Its protein is CASRLAGEQFF.

The rearrangement joins TRBV6-6 to TRBJ2-3, with D maybe TRBD2 (6 bases). Trimming took 5 bases from V and 1 from J, leaving 16 bases between them. Germline loops: CDR1 MNHNY, CDR2 SVGAGI (reference sequence). There are 16 residues in the CDR3. CDR3 DNA sequence: TGTGCCAGCAGTCCCGCGGGGCCGGGGGGCACAGATACGCAGTATTTT. This codes for CASSPAGPGGTDTQYF.